The 10 T cell receptor beta chains below were found in one sample sequenced in a study of T cell changes during pregnancy in multiple sclerosis. This table comes from immunoSEQ multiplex PCR, and its TCRdb copy is limited to in-frame clones, with some not included. Among some 90,000 clones listed, roughly 90% were seen once. Sequenced material: peripheral blood, taken in the first trimester of pregnancy. The receptors stem from a female donor with multiple sclerosis, enrolled in a pregnancy study.

The gene calls are TRBV4-1 and TRBJ2-2; maybe TRBD2 (6 bases). CDR3 length: 14 residues. The V gene's germline CDR1 is MGHRA and CDR2 YSYEKL. With 3 bases removed from V and 8 bases from J, the gap between germline ends came to 13 bases. Written as DNA, the CDR3 is TGCGCCAGCAGCCATTCCGGGACTCTAGGGGAGCTGTTTTTT. It yields the protein CASSHSGTLGELFF.

This clone has only one observation. This rearrangement joins TRBV19 to TRBJ2-7; TRBD1 matches 7 bases. This CDR3 is built from 16 residues. Looked up from germline, CDR1 is LNHDA and CDR2 is SQIVND (reference sequence). V was pared by 5 bases and J by 0 bases, with 10 bases of the junction left unmatched. The CDR3 here is CASSESGTASSYEQYF. CDR3 coding DNA: TGTGCCAGTAGTGAATCCGGGACAGCCAGCTCCTACGAGCAGTACTTC.

The chain joins TRBV19 to TRBJ2-7; 7 bases align to TRBD1. CDR3 length equals 15 residues. The junction had 8 bases not matched to a gene; V was cut back by 6 bases and J by 0 bases. Germline V CDR1 and CDR2: LNHDA, SQIVND (reference sequence). CDR3: CASRSWTGASYEQYF. The DNA of the CDR3 is TGTGCCAGTAGGTCATGGACAGGAGCCTCCTACGAGCAGTACTTC.

CDR3: CASSVGGGQETQYF. As DNA, the CDR3 is TGTGCCAGCAGCGTAGGCGGGGGGCAAGAGACCCAGTACTTC. The rearrangement uses TRBV9 and TRBJ2-5; the match to TRBD2 covers 8 bases. The V and J ends lost 0 bases and 2 bases, in that order; junction bases with no gene match: 0. The CDR3 runs 14 residues. Germline V gene lookup returns CDR1 SGDLS and CDR2 YYNGEE. The full variable domain, in which reference TRBV9 and TRBJ2-5 provide the parts outside the CDR3, is DSGVTQTPKHLITATGQRVTLRCSPRSGDLSVYWYQQSLDQGLQFLIQYYNGEERAKGNILERFSAQQFPDLHSELNLSSLELGDSALYFCASSVGGGQETQYFGPGTRLLVL.

The rearrangement uses TRBV6-4 and TRBJ2-1; 12 positions match TRBD1. V was pared by 1 base and J by 9 bases, with 10 bases of the junction left unmatched. This CDR3 comprises 17 residues. Germline V gene lookup returns CDR1 MRHNA and CDR2 SNTAGT. CDR3 residues: CASSDLMGQGASGEQFF. CDR3 DNA sequence: TGTGCCAGCAGTGACTTGATGGGACAGGGGGCATCGGGTGAGCAGTTCTTC.

The CDR3 DNA reads TGTGCCGCAACTAGCGGACTCAACTCCTACGAGCAGTACTTC. It specifies CAATSGLNSYEQYF. The chain is built from TRBV10-3 and TRBJ2-7; TRBD2 matches 8 bases. The CDR3 runs 14 residues. Germline lookup yields CDR1 ENHRY and CDR2 SYGVKD. Trimming took 11 bases from V and 0 from J; bases not matched to a gene: 9.

V usage is TRBV28 and J usage is TRBJ1-5; possible D gene TRBD1, 6 bases. The CDR3 loop spans 14 amino acids. Trimming cost V 6 bases and J 6 bases, with 15 bases left between them. CDR1 MDHEN and CDR2 SYDVKM come from the germline V gene. As DNA, the CDR3 is TGTGCCAGCAGGGTCGGACAGAGTTTTCAGCCCCAGCATTTT. It is translated as CASRVGQSFQPQHF.

The chain employs TRBV2 and TRBJ2-1, with D possibly matching TRBD2 (6 bases). Germline values: CDR1 SNHLY, CDR2 FYNNEI. V was clipped by 6 bases and J by 3 bases, with 12 bases between them. CDR3 length: 14 residues. CDR3 DNA: TGTGCCAGCAGGGGGGGTGAGATCTACAATGAGCAGTTCTTC. Encoded protein: CASRGGEIYNEQFF.

The V call is TRBV30, the J call TRBJ2-5; 9 bases align to TRBD1. V dropped 2 bases and J dropped 7; count of bases not matched to a gene: 5. The CDR3 is 13 amino acids. CDR1 and CDR2 (germline): GTSNPN, SVGIG (reference sequence). The CDR3 spells CAWSFGQGSTQYF. The CDR3 nucleotides are TGTGCCTGGAGTTTCGGACAGGGGTCGACCCAGTACTTC.

This clone has only one observation. The DNA of the CDR3 is TGCGCCAGCAGCCACCTGGCGGGGAATCAGCCCCAGCATTTT. Translation: CASSHLAGNQPQHF. The chain uses TRBV4-1 and TRBJ1-5; no firm D call. This CDR3 is built from 14 residues. Trimming took 3 bases from V and 4 from J, leaving 10 bases between them. In germline, CDR1 is MGHRA, CDR2 YSYEKL.